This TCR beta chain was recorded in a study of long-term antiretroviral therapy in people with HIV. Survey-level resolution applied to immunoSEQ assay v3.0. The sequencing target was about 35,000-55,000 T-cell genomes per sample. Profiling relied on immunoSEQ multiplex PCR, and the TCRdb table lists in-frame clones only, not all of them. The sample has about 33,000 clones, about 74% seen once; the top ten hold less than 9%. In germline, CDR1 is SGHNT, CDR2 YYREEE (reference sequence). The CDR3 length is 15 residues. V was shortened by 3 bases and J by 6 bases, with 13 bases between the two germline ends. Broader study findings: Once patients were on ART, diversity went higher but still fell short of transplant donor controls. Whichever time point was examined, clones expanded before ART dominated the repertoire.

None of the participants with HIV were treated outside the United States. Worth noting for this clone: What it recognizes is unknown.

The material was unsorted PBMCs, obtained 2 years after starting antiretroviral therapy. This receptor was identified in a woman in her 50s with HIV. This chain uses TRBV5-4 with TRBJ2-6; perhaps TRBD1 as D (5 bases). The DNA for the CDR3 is TGTGCCAGCAGCTCCTTTTCCAGGGAGGCCAACGTCCTGACTTTC. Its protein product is CASSSFSREANVLTF.